The rows below give T cell receptor beta chains drawn from one sample of a study of CD8 T cells in ankylosing spondylitis. TCRdb reprocessed the 5' RACE reads with MiXCR, giving one entry per CDR3 protein. The top ten hold about 0.5% of the sample, which has more than 650,000 distinct CDR3 sequences, 12% seen once. The material sequenced was blood, either unsorted or a sorted T cell fraction (not recorded which). These receptor sequences come from a male donor with ankylosing spondylitis. CDR3s include the opening cysteine and the closing phenylalanine or tryptophan. The order of the fields is J gene, D gene, V gene, clone size, CDR3 DNA, CDR3 protein. A D gene is named only where the DNA matches it firmly. A clone size is listed for some rows: how often the clone was seen (once, few, many), or a class if it is expanded.

>TRBJ2-5|TRBD2|TRBV20-1|few
TGCAGTGCCCAACAGCGGGATGAGTTCGAGACCCAGTACTTC
CSAQQRDEFETQYF
>TRBJ2-1|-|TRBV19|few
TGTGCCAGTGTCTTCTACAATGAGCAGTTCTTC
CASVFYNEQFF
>TRBJ2-7|TRBD1|TRBV12-3/TRBV12-4|many
TGTGCCAGCAGTTCCCAGGGGGCTCTCTACGAGCAGTACTTC
CASSSQGALYEQYF
>TRBJ2-2|TRBD2|TRBV11-2|many
TGTGCCAGCAGCAACAGACTAGCGGGAGCCGGGGAGCTGTTTTTT
CASSNRLAGAGELFF
>TRBJ1-2|-|TRBV12-3/TRBV12-4|many
TGTGCCAGCAGGCAAACGACTTACTATGGCTACACCTTC
CASRQTTYYGYTF
>TRBJ2-2|TRBD2|TRBV20-1|few
TGCAGTGCTAGACTAGCGGGAGGGAAATCACGGGAGCTGTTTTTT
CSARLAGGKSRELFF
>TRBJ2-5|-|TRBV7-2|-
TGTGCCAGCAGCTCCCCCCGAGGTAGCGATGTGGAGACCCAGTACTTC
CASSSPRGSDVETQYF
>TRBJ1-1|-|TRBV7-2|few
TGTGCCAGCAGCCAATACAGTGAAGCTTTCTTT
CASSQYSEAFF
>TRBJ2-2|-|TRBV20-1|few
TGCAGTGCTCTTCCGGCCACAGGATCGGGGGAGCTGTTTTTT
CSALPATGSGELFF
>TRBJ2-1|TRBD2|TRBV6-2/TRBV6-3|few
TGTGCCAGCAGTACCTTACTAGCGAACTCCTACAATGAGCAGTTCTTC
CASSTLLANSYNEQFF
>TRBJ2-2|-|TRBV6-1|-
TGTGCCAGCAGTGACACCGGGCTCTCGGGCCGGTACGGGGAGCTGTTTTTT
CASSDTGLSGRYGELFF
>TRBJ1-1|-|TRBV4-3|-
TGCGCCAGCAGCCAAGACATCCGGCGGACTGAAGCTTTCTTT
CASSQDIRRTEAFF
>TRBJ1-1|TRBD1|TRBV6-5|-
TGTGCCAGCAGTTATACACAGGGGAGCACTGAAGCTTTCTTT
CASSYTQGSTEAFF
>TRBJ2-3|-|TRBV27|-
TGTGCCAGCAGTTTAAAGGGGGTCGGAGATACGCAGTATTTT
CASSLKGVGDTQYF
>TRBJ1-2|-|TRBV6-5|few
TGTGCCAGCAGTTACACAAGCGAGGGTGGTGGCTACACCTTC
CASSYTSEGGGYTF
>TRBJ1-5|-|TRBV6-6|many
TGTGCCAGCTATTCGGCAGTCTTGCATTTT
CASYSAVLHF
>TRBJ2-1|-|TRBV4-2|few
TGTGCCAGCAGCCAAGATCCGGAGGGCCCCAATGAGCAGTTCTTC
CASSQDPEGPNEQFF
>TRBJ1-5|-|TRBV18|-
TGTGCCAGCTCACAGGGACGGACACAACCCCAGCATTTT
CASSQGRTQPQHF
>TRBJ2-1|-|TRBV20-1|-
TGCAGTGCTAGCCCGGACTCCTACTACAATGAGCAGTTCTTC
CSASPDSYYNEQFF
>TRBJ2-7|-|TRBV7-6|few
TGTGCCAGCAGCTTAGCGCCACTAGCAAGGGGAACGACCTACGAGCAGTACTTC
CASSLAPLARGTTYEQYF
>TRBJ2-2|-|TRBV20-1|-
TGCAGTGCTGGGAGGACAGCGAACACCGGGGAGCTGTTTTTT
CSAGRTANTGELFF
>TRBJ1-5|TRBD1|TRBV20-1|few
TGCAGTGCTAGGACTGACAGGGGTCATTTTGACAATCAGCCCCAGCATTTT
CSARTDRGHFDNQPQHF
>TRBJ2-2|-|TRBV6-5|many
TGTGCCAGCAGTTACCACACCGGGGAGCTGTTTTTT
CASSYHTGELFF
>TRBJ2-7|-|TRBV12-3/TRBV12-4|few
TGTGCCAGCAGTTTTGGGCCTAATGCCGGGTACTTC
CASSFGPNAGYF
>TRBJ2-7|-|TRBV7-9|-
TGTGCCAGCAGCCCCAGGACGGAGAGGCACGAGCAGTACTTC
CASSPRTERHEQYF
>TRBJ2-6|TRBD1|TRBV7-2|-
TGTGCCAGCAGTGTGAACAGGGGGCTTATCGGGGCCAACGTCCTGACTTTC
CASSVNRGLIGANVLTF
>TRBJ2-3|-|TRBV29-1|few
TGCAGCGTTGCGGGTCCGGCCCCTGGGGACACAGATACGCAGTATTTT
CSVAGPAPGDTDTQYF
>TRBJ2-1|-|TRBV11-2|once
TGTGCCAGCAGTTCAACCAGGAGAGCCTACAATGAGCAGTTCTTC
CASSSTRRAYNEQFF
>TRBJ2-1|-|TRBV5-1|-
TGCGCCAGCAGCTTGGCGGGGTCCTACTACTACAATGAGCAGTTCTTC
CASSLAGSYYYNEQFF
>TRBJ2-3|-|TRBV7-9|few
TGTGCCAGCAGCCCCGAATTGGATACGCAGTATTTT
CASSPELDTQYF
>TRBJ2-1|TRBD1|TRBV28|-
TGTGCCAGCAGTTTCTACACCGGGACAGGGTACCATGAGCAGTTCTTC
CASSFYTGTGYHEQFF
>TRBJ2-3|TRBD1|TRBV5-4|-
TGTGCCAGCAGCAACAGACAGGGGGCAGATACGCAGTATTTT
CASSNRQGADTQYF
>TRBJ2-3|TRBD1|TRBV6-1|few
TGTGCCAGCAGGCCGGGACAGGTTTTCACAGATACGCAGTATTTT
CASRPGQVFTDTQYF
>TRBJ1-4|-|TRBV5-1|-
TGCGCCAGCAGCCCCCGGGGTAATGAAAAACTGTTTTTT
CASSPRGNEKLFF
>TRBJ2-3|TRBD2|TRBV20-1|-
TGCAGTGCTACGAGCGGGGGGCTCACAGATACGCAGTATTTT
CSATSGGLTDTQYF
>TRBJ2-1|TRBD2|TRBV6-2/TRBV6-3|-
TGTGCCCATAGGACGAGCGGGGGGCCCGAGCAGTTCTTC
CAHRTSGGPEQFF
>TRBJ2-1|TRBD1|TRBV19|-
TGTGCCAGTAGTACAGACCCGGGACAGGGGCTGAATGAGCAGTTCTTC
CASSTDPGQGLNEQFF
>TRBJ1-2|-|TRBV7-9|few
TGTGCCAGCAGCTTAGCGACGACAGCATACCCCAGGAGCTACACCTTC
CASSLATTAYPRSYTF
>TRBJ1-2|TRBD1|TRBV5-6|few
TGTGCCAGCAGCGTCGACAGGGGTGACTATGGCTACACCTTC
CASSVDRGDYGYTF
>TRBJ1-2|-|TRBV10-3|-
TGTGCCATCAGTGAGTGGGATAAGGGTACCGGCTACACCTTC
CAISEWDKGTGYTF
>TRBJ2-7|-|TRBV6-2/TRBV6-3|many
TGTGCCAGCAGTTGGGCCCTAGGGGAGCAGTACTTC
CASSWALGEQYF
>TRBJ2-6|-|TRBV20-1|few
TGCAGTGCTAGGAAAACGGCCGACCAATCTGGGGCCAACGTCCTGACTTTC
CSARKTADQSGANVLTF
>TRBJ2-7|-|TRBV20-1|many
TGCAGTGCTAGTAGGGGCCCTGGGGCGTACGAGCAGTACTTC
CSASRGPGAYEQYF
>TRBJ2-5|-|TRBV20-1|few
TGCAGTGCCCTGCGCAGGGGTAGGGAGACCCAGTACTTC
CSALRRGRETQYF
>TRBJ1-3|-|TRBV11-2|-
TGTGCCAGCAGCTTAAGACTGGAGGGGGGTACTGGAAACACCATATATTTT
CASSLRLEGGTGNTIYF